The 6 T cell receptor beta chains presented below share a single source sample, sequenced in a study of shared clonotypes between healthy human individuals. Repertoires were generated with immunoSEQ multiplex PCR, while TCRdb's copy carries only in-frame clones and drops some. The sample holds about 680,000 clones, about two thirds seen once. The sample consisted of memory CD4+ T cells sorted from blood. Subset here: CD45RA-negative fraction. The receptors originated from a woman in her 30s in good health.

This clone has just a few counts. The chain is built from TRBV18 and TRBJ2-5, with unresolved D. This CDR3 spans 12 amino acids. The germline V and J ends were trimmed by 5 bases and 0 bases, with 4 bases remaining between them. Germline V gene lookup returns CDR1 KGHSH and CDR2 LQKENI. CDR3 residues: CASSTYQETQYF. The CDR3 DNA sequence: TGTGCCAGCTCAACGTACCAAGAGACCCAGTACTTC.

The gene calls are TRBV27 and TRBJ2-7; 9 nucleotides line up with TRBD2. CDR1 is MNHEY and CDR2 is SMNVEV in the germline V gene (reference sequence). CDR3 size: 15 residues. V lost 6 bases and J lost 0; bases outside the gene matches: 6. The CDR3 DNA follows: TGTGCCAGCAGAATAGGACTAGCGAACTCCTACGAGCAGTACTTC. This encodes CASRIGLANSYEQYF.

The gene calls are TRBV4-1 and TRBJ2-1; maybe TRBD2 (6 bases). V was clipped by 5 bases and J by 9 bases, with 11 bases between them. This CDR3 has 12 residues. CDR1 and CDR2 (germline): MGHRA, YSYEKL. The CDR3 region is CASSRLEGEQFF. CDR3 in DNA: TGCGCCAGCAGCAGGCTGGAGGGTGAGCAGTTCTTC.

The chain is built from TRBV7-9 and TRBJ2-1; TRBD2 is a possible D gene (6 bases). V was trimmed by 2 bases and J by 9 bases, leaving 11 bases between them. The germline gives CDR1 SEHNR, CDR2 FQNEAQ (reference sequence). CDR3 size: 13 residues. As DNA, the CDR3 is TGTGCCAGCAGCTTACTGCTTAGCGGTGAGCAGTTCTTC. This gives the protein CASSLLLSGEQFF.

This sequence joins TRBV6-6 and TRBJ1-4; 9 bases line up with TRBD1. This CDR3 is 15 amino acids long. The junction had 10 bases not matched to a gene; V was cut back by 6 bases and J by 8 bases. Per germline, CDR1 MNHNY and CDR2 SVGAGI (reference sequence). CDR3 in amino acids: CASSYRTGAEEKLFF. The CDR3, as DNA: TGTGCCAGCAGCTACAGGACAGGGGCGGAAGAAAAACTGTTTTTT.

This sequence joins TRBV6-1 and TRBJ1-4; tentative D call: TRBD1 (5 bases). Germline V gene sequence: CDR1 MNHNS, CDR2 SASEGT. The CDR3 runs 14 residues. V dropped 3 bases and J dropped 3 bases, with 8 bases sitting between them. In nucleotides, the CDR3 is TGTGCCAGCAGTGAGGGGGAAGCTAATGAAAAACTGTTTTTT. This encodes CASSEGEANEKLFF.